This paragraph covers one TCR beta chain sequence. A read error may be the cause here, since a much bigger clone is one base away. TCRdb reanalysed the 5' RACE reads using MiXCR and keeps one entry per CDR3 protein. Of 250,000 or so distinct CDR3 sequences in the sample, about 7% were seen once. The data were obtained in a study of identical twins. Per the germline V gene, CDR1 is MGHDK and CDR2 is SYGVNS. The CDR3 has 14 amino acids. Trimming removed 6 bases from V and 7 bases from J; junction bases left unmatched: 11. Another study also made use of these data, one on yellow fever vaccine responses in identical twins.

V is TRBV25-1 and J is TRBJ1-2, with TRBD1 identical over 7 bases. The sample comprised memory (CD45RO+) T cells sorted from blood. The origin of this receptor is a woman aged 18-35 years in good health. Written as DNA, the CDR3 is TGTGCCAGCAGCCGATACGGGACAGATTTTGGCTACACCTTC. Its translation is CASSRYGTDFGYTF.